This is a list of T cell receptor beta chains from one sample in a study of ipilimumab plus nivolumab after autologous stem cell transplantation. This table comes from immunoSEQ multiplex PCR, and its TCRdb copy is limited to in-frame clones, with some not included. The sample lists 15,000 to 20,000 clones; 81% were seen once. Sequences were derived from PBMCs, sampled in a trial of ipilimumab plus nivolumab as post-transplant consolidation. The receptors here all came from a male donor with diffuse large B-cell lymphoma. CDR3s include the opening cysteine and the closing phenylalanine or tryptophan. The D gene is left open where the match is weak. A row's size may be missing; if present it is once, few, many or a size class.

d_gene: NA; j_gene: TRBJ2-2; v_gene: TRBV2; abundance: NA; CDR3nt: TGTGCCAGCAGTGAAGCGCTTCGACAGGTTAACAACGGGGAGCTGTTTTTT; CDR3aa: CASSEALRQVNNGELFF
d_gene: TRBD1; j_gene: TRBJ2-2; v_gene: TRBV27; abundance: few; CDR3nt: TGTGCCAGCAGTTTATCCGACAGGGCGACCGGGGAGCTGTTTTTT; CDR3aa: CASSLSDRATGELFF
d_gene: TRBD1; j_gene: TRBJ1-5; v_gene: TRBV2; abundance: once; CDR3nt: TGTGCCAGCAGTGTAGGGCAGGGGGCTCAGCCCCAGCATTTT; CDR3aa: CASSVGQGAQPQHF
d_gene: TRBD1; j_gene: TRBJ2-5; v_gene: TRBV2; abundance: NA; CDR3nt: TGTGCCAGCAGTCGGGACAGGGGAGACCAAGAGACCCAGTACTTC; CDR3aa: CASSRDRGDQETQYF
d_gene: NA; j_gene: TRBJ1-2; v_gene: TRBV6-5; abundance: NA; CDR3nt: TGTGCCAGCAGTTTCGGGGGGGCGAGTGGCTACACCTTC; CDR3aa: CASSFGGASGYTF
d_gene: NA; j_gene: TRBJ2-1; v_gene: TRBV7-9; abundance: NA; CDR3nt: TGTGCCAGCAGCTTATTGGGGGTGAATGAGCAGTTCTTC; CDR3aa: CASSLLGVNEQFF
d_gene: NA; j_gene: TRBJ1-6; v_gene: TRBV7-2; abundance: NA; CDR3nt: TGTGCCAGCAGCTCCCCGAACAGTGGGTTGGGCTCCTATAATTCACCCCTCCACTTT; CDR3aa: CASSSPNSGLGSYNSPLHF
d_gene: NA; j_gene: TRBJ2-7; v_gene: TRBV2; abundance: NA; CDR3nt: TGTGCCAGCAGTGCCAGTCGAGGGGGACAACACGAGCAGTACTTC; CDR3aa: CASSASRGGQHEQYF
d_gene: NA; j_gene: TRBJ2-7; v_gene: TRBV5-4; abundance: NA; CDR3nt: TGTGCCAGCAGCAAAATAGGGGACTACGAGCAGTACTTC; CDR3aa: CASSKIGDYEQYF
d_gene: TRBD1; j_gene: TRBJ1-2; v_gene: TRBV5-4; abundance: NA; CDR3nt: TGTGCCAGCAGCACCGGGACAGACCTCTATGGCTACACCTTC; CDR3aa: CASSTGTDLYGYTF
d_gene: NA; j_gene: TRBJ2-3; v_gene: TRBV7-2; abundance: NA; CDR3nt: TGTGCCAGCAGCCCTCGGAGACGAGATACGCAGTATTTT; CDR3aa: CASSPRRRDTQYF
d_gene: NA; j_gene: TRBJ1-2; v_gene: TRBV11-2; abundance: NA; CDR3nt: TGTGCCAGCAGCTTGCCGGGTCACTATGGCTACACCTTC; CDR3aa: CASSLPGHYGYTF
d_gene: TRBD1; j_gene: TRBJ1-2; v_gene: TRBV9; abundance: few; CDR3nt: TGTGCCAGCAGCGAGGGGGACAGTCCTCGGCAGGGCTACACCTTC; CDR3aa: CASSEGDSPRQGYTF
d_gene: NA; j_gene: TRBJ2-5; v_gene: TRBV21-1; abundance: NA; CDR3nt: TGTGCCAGCAGCAAAGGGACAGGGTGGGGGAAAGAGACCCAGTACTTC; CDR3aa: CASSKGTGWGKETQYF
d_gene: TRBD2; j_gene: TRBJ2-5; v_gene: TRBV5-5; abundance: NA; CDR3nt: TGTGCCAGCAGCTTAGCGGGGGGGACCCAAAAGACCCAGTACTTC; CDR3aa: CASSLAGGTQKTQYF
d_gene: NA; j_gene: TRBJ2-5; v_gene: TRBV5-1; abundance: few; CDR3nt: TGCGCCAGCAGATATGACAGGACTCAAGAGACCCAGTACTTC; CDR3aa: CASRYDRTQETQYF
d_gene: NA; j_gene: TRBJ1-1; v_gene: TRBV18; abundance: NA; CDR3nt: TGTGCCAGCTCACCATCAAGGGGGGCGAACACTGAAGCTTTCTTT; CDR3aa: CASSPSRGANTEAFF
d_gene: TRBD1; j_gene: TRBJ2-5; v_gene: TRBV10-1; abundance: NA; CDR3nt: TGCGCCAGCGGGGAGAGAACAGGGGGCGTCCAGTACTTC; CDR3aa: CASGERTGGVQYF